This TCR beta chain was found in a study of blood T cell repertoires in COVID-19. Study as a whole: COVID-19 samples collected from the United States, Italy and Spain covered acute and convalescent phases. T cells, B-cell-depleted T cells, or PBMCs supplied cDNA or gDNA.

Which cohort a participant joined came from the clinical history participants gave. The CDR3 extends over 13 amino acids. Trimming removed 4 bases at V and 5 bases at J, with 12 bases between. CDR1 is SGHKS and CDR2 is YYEKEE in the germline V gene (reference sequence). Data came from immunoSEQ multiplex PCR; TCRdb stores just in-frame clones and leaves some out. The sample has a few hundred thousand clones, approximately 83% seen once. The rearrangement links TRBV5-5 to TRBJ1-1; D gene unclear. The sequence derives from a man aged 30-40 years who had recovered from COVID-19. The sequenced material came from PBMCs or T cells enriched from blood (not recorded which). The DNA of the CDR3 is TGTGCCAGCAGCCCGTCCGGGAGGACTGAAGCTTTCTTT. Translating it yields CASSPSGRTEAFF.